This passage covers 14 T cell receptor beta chains from one sample sequenced in a study of response to subunit inactivated influenza vaccine. In TCRdb, the RT-PCR reads were re-called with MiXCR into one record per CDR3 protein. The table has 500,000 to 550,000 distinct CDR3 sequences, roughly 25% seen once; the top ten hold 2.5% to 3%. These data also featured in a second study, about T cells expressing NK-cell markers. In that study: It was by 5'RACE template switching with UMIs that TCR beta cDNA was made.

The input for sequencing was CD4+ T cells sorted from PBMCs, taken 11 to 12 days after vaccination. The receptor set was obtained from a man aged 50 or older who received an inactivated influenza vaccine.

This clonotype was observed many times. The genes are TRBV29-1 and TRBJ2-3; tentative D call: TRBD1 (5 bases). With 6 bases removed from V and 0 bases from J, the gap between germline ends came to 13 bases. The germline V gene encodes CDR1 SQVTM and CDR2 ANQGSEA. This CDR3 spans 14 amino acids. CDR3 in amino acids: CSVAKGQSTDTQYF. CDR3 nucleotides: TGCAGCGTCGCCAAGGGGCAAAGCACAGATACGCAGTATTTT.

The rearrangement uses TRBV6-5 and TRBJ2-3, with TRBD2 as a possible D gene (5 bases). Trimming stripped 0 bases from V and 4 bases from J, with 11 bases between. Germline V lookup: CDR1 MNHEY, CDR2 SVGAGI. The CDR3 contains 15 residues. CDR3 residues: CASSYSFGEPDTQYF. CDR3 bases: TGTGCCAGCAGTTACTCGTTCGGGGAACCAGATACGCAGTATTTT.

The chain carries TRBV20-1 and TRBJ1-5; tentatively, D is TRBD1 (5 bases). Trimming shortened V by 5 bases and J by 1 base, and 15 bases separated the two germline ends. The CDR3 extends over 15 amino acids. Germline values: CDR1 DFQATT, CDR2 SNEGSKA (reference sequence). Written as DNA, the CDR3 is TGCAGTGCTGCTCCCGGGGGACCCAGCAATCAGCCCCAGCATTTT. Protein sequence: CSAAPGGPSNQPQHF.

Ten or more counts support this clonotype. The rearrangement joins TRBV7-2 to TRBJ2-3; D unresolved. CDR1 is SGHTA and CDR2 is FQGNSA in the germline V gene. V was clipped by 5 bases and J by 3 bases, with 6 bases between them. The CDR3 consists of 12 residues. CDR3 protein: CASSRATDTQYF. For the CDR3, the DNA is TGTGCCAGCAGCCGGGCGACAGATACGCAGTATTTT.

This chain links TRBV5-6 with TRBJ1-4; TRBD1 matches 7 bases. V gave up 4 bases and J gave up 7 bases; unmatched junction bases: 7. The CDR3 totals 14 residues. CDR1 and CDR2 from the germline V gene are SGHDT and YYEEEE. This CDR3 is CASSRGGAGEKLFF. Written as DNA, the CDR3 is TGTGCCAGCAGCCGAGGGGGCGCGGGTGAAAAACTGTTTTTT. Supplemented by reference TRBV5-6 and TRBJ1-4, the full variable domain reads DAGVTQSPTHLIKTRGQQVTLRCSPKSGHDTVSWYQQALGQGPQFIFQYYEEEERQRGNFPDRFSGHQFPNYSSELNVNALLLGDSALYLCASSRGGAGEKLFFGSGTQLSVL.

The chain employs TRBV28 and TRBJ1-2; no definite D call. This CDR3 has 12 residues. V lost 9 bases, J lost 6 bases, and 14 bases lay in between. The germline V gene has CDR1 MDHEN and CDR2 SYDVKM. DNA for the CDR3: TGTGCCAGTTGCGGATTAAACCATGGCTACACCTTC. This encodes CASCGLNHGYTF.

The chain joins TRBV28 to TRBJ2-1; TRBD2 matches 7 bases. This CDR3 has 14 amino acids. CDR1 is MDHEN and CDR2 is SYDVKM in the germline V gene. Germline trimming cut 3 bases from V and 4 bases from J; bases unmatched to any gene: 3. The CDR3, as DNA: TGTGCCAGCAGTTTCCAGCGGGATTACAATGAGCAGTTCTTC. The encoded protein is CASSFQRDYNEQFF.

There are many counts of this clonotype. V is TRBV29-1 and J is TRBJ2-1; D remains unclear. Looked up from germline, CDR1 is SQVTM and CDR2 is ANQGSEA. This CDR3 region has 12 residues. V was shortened by 4 bases and J by 4 bases, with 8 bases between the two germline ends. The CDR3 loop reads CSVASSYNEQFF. The CDR3 DNA is TGCAGCGTTGCCAGTTCTTACAATGAGCAGTTCTTC.

The rearrangement links TRBV7-9 to TRBJ2-7; no definite D call. CDR1 and CDR2 (germline): SEHNR, FQNEAQ (reference sequence). The CDR3 contains 12 residues. The ends were cut back, 8 bases at V and 2 bases at J, with 10 bases in the middle. CDR3 in amino acids: CASAQLTYEQYF. The CDR3, as DNA: TGTGCCAGCGCCCAGCTTACCTACGAGCAGTACTTC.

This clonotype has more than one count but fewer than ten. The chain combines TRBV5-1 with TRBJ2-3, with TRBD2 matching 13 bases. The J segment lost 6 bases and the V segment lost 4 bases, leaving 11 bases of the junction unmatched. The germline V gene encodes CDR1 SGHRS and CDR2 YFSETQ. This CDR3 spans 17 amino acids. Written as DNA, the CDR3 is TGCGCCAGCAGCCTTCGACTAGCGGGAGGCACCGCGGATACGCAGTATTTT. Protein sequence: CASSLRLAGGTADTQYF.

In this sample, this clonotype turned up a few times. The chain couples TRBV20-1 to TRBJ2-3; the match to TRBD2 covers 12 bases. The ends lost 6 bases at V and 4 bases at J; junction bases unmatched: 5. Germline loops: CDR1 DFQATT, CDR2 SNEGSKA (reference sequence). CDR3 length: 14 residues. The CDR3 reads CSARTSGNADTQYF. CDR3 DNA sequence: TGCAGTGCACGGACTAGCGGGAATGCAGATACGCAGTATTTT.

This clonotype has only a few counts. The chain is built from TRBV6-5 and TRBJ1-1, with D possibly being TRBD1 (6 bases). Trimming removed 2 bases from V and 7 bases from J, with 23 bases in between. The CDR3 runs to 17 residues. Germline CDR1 MNHEY, CDR2 SVGAGI. This chain's CDR3 is CASSYRLGNRDKSEAFF. CDR3 sequence (DNA): TGTGCCAGCAGTTACCGATTGGGGAATCGGGACAAGAGTGAAGCTTTCTTT.

The CDR3 bases are TGTGCCAGCAGTTCGCCCATTGAGCGGGGCACAGATACGCAGTATTTT. Translation: CASSSPIERGTDTQYF. The V gene is TRBV28, the J gene TRBJ2-3; D is possibly TRBD2 (6 bases). Germline CDR1 is MDHEN and CDR2 is SYDVKM. With 4 bases removed from V and 1 base from J, the gap between germline ends came to 15 bases. CDR3 length: 16 amino acids.

This clonotype was seen a few times. Written as DNA, the CDR3 is TGTGCCAGCAGTACTCGGGTTACGAACACCGGGGAGCTGTTTTTT. It specifies CASSTRVTNTGELFF. The chain combines TRBV6-2 or TRBV6-3 with TRBJ2-2; no clear D gene. The CDR3 totals 15 residues. In germline, CDR1 is MNHEY, CDR2 SVGEGT. The V gene lost 5 bases and the J gene lost 0 bases, with 10 bases spanning the gap.